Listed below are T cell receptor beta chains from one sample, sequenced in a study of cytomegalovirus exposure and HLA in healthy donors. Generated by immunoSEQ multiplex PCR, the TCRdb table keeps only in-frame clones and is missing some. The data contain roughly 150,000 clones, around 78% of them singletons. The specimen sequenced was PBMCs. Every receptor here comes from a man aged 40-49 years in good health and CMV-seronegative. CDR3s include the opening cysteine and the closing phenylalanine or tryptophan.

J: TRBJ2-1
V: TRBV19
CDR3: CASSGLAGGSYNEQFF

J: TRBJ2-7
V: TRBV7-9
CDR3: CASSLEVPAGRTYEQYF

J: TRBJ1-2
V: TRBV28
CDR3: CASSRDRAGDGYTF

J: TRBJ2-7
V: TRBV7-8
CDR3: CASSPRTGSSYEQYF

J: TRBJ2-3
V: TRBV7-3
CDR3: CASSSVPRGAQYF

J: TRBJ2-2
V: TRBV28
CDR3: CASSPNSPGTGGTGELFF

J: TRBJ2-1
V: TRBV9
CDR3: CASSVSETSGVGQFF

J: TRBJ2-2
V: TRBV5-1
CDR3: CASSPGPREGNTGELFF

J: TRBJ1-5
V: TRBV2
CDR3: CASSVDRFSNQPQHF

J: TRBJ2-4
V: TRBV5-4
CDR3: CASSQIQENSQYF

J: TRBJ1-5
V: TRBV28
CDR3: CASSSLGRADSNQPQHF

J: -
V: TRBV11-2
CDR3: CASSLGLAGYYSYEQYF

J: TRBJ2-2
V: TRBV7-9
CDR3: CASSPGQGPMAGELFF

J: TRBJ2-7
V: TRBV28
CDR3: CASSRTPPAYEQYF

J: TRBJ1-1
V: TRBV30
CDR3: CAWSSGDTEAFF

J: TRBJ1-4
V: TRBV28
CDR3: CASSSLRRDGEKLFF

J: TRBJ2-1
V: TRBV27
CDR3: CASSQEGAEQFF

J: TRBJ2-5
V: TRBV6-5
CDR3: CASSYGGGRAGEQYF

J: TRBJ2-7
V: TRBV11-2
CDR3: CASSLGGRGQGYEQYF

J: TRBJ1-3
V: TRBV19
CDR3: CASSPLWGEISGNTIYF

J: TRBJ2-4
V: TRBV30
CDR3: CAWSFTGFSAKNIQYF

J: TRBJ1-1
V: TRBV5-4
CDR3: CASSLAHSTEAFF

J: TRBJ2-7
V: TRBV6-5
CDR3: CASSYSAGQVTYEQYF

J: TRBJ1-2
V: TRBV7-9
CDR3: CASSGGDRGLYGYTF

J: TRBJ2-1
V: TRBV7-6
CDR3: CASSYSQGLSYNEQFF

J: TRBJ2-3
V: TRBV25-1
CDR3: CASSETRGQVGNTQYF

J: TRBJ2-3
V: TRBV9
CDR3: CASSGGDDTDTQYF

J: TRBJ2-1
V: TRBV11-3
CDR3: CASSLEGQNTYNEQFF

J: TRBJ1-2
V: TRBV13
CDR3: CASSLTGFGYTF

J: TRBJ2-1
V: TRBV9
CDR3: CASTLSGTSYEQFF

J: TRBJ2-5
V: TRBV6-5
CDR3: CASSYSAQGLETQYF

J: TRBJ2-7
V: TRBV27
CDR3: CASSLLPPPSLDYEQYF

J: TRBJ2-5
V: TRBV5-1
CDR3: CASSHTGGKETQYF

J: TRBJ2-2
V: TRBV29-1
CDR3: CSVVGDRGTGELFF

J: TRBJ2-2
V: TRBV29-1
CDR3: CSVARGGELFF

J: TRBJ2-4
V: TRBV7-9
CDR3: CASSLSNGGIQYF

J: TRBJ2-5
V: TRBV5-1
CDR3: CASSLVLGQGETQYF

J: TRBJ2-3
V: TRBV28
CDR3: CASTQGAGITDTQYF

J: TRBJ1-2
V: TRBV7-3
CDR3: CASSRTGDDGYTF

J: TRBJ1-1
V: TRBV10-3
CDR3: CAIRDLGQLMNTEAFF

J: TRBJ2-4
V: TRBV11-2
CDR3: CASSPTRGGQGAKNIQYF

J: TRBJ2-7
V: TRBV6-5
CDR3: CASSYSDRSYEQYF

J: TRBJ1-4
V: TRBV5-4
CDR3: CASSLKVGAFNEKLFF

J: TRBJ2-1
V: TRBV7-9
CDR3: CASSPGGSGAYNEQFF

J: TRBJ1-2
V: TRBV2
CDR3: CASSDSRYGYTF